Sequencing of this T cell receptor beta chain was carried out in a study of blood T cell repertoires in COVID-19. Study-level information: Researchers got acute and convalescent COVID-19 samples from the United States, Italy and Spain. Nucleic acid was either cDNA or gDNA, and it came from T cells, B-cell-depleted T cells, or PBMCs.

This CDR3 has 16 amino acids. From germline, CDR1 is LNHDA and CDR2 SQIVND (reference sequence). Losses at the gene ends were 8 bases for V and 3 bases for J; bases not matched to a gene: 11. The repertoire was sequenced with immunoSEQ multiplex PCR; TCRdb's copy has only in-frame clones and lacks some. The sample carries 150,000 to 200,000 clones, approximately 75% recorded once. Sequenced material: peripheral blood. The rearrangement uses TRBV19 and TRBJ2-2; 8 nucleotides agree with TRBD1. The receptor was derived from a human donor in a cohort sampled during active COVID-19. This CDR3 reads CASRPQDRAHTGELFF. Here the CDR3 DNA reads TGTGCCAGTCGACCCCAGGACAGGGCCCACACCGGGGAGCTGTTTTTT.